The clone carrying this T cell receptor beta chain occurred a few times. The data were obtained in a study of metastatic and nonmetastatic thyroid tumors. Overall study context: Both malignant and benign thyroid patients supplied peripheral blood and tumor or nodule tissue samples, across which the repertoires of these patients were then compared.

All patients were untreated before thyroid surgery. TCRdb re-processed the PCR reads through MiXCR. The sample holds about 13,000 clones; under 30% are singletons and the top ten take over 15%. CDR3 length: 15 residues. The J segment lost 2 bases and the V segment lost 4 bases, leaving 7 bases of the junction unmatched. Germline values: CDR1 SGHTA, CDR2 FQGTGA. Sequenced sample: tumor tissue. The chain joins TRBV7-3 to TRBJ2-7; 8 bases map to TRBD1. This TCR was sampled from a female donor with papillary thyroid cancer or a benign thyroid nodule (not recorded which). Some clones in this sample may be carry-over from other donors' samples. CDR3 loop: CASSSGGRAAYEQYF. For the CDR3, the DNA is TGTGCCAGCAGCTCAGGGGGCAGGGCCGCCTACGAGCAGTACTTC.